This entry describes one TCR beta chain. Its antigen is not known. Using immunoSEQ multiplex PCR, the repertoire was profiled, and TCRdb retains in-frame clones only, with some absent. This sample has about 120,000 clones, with roughly 89% found just once. The entry originates in a study of T cell responses to AZD1222 COVID-19 vaccine. Whole-study findings and limits: Clonal diversity was possibly underestimated, and white British individuals and females predominated among donors. Repertoires were obtained only post-peak T cell response. Compared with day 0, the breadth and depth of the Spike-specific TCR repertoire rose significantly after two doses of AZD1222.

The germline V gene has CDR1 MNHEY and CDR2 SVGAGI. The V end lost 8 bases, the J end lost 6 bases, and 16 bases lay between the germline ends. The CDR3 spans 14 residues. The sequencing used peripheral blood, collected on day 0 of AZD1222 vaccination. V and J are TRBV6-5 and TRBJ1-4; unclear D gene. The source is an adult in good health. CDR3 residues: CASSIGPSHEKLFF. The CDR3 DNA reads TGTGCCAGCTCCATCGGGCCCTCCCATGAAAAACTGTTTTTT.